This T cell receptor (beta chain) was identified during a study of T cell repertoires in cytomegalovirus infection (dated by TCRdb to the late 2010s). A note on the overall study: Because public TCR beta signatures pointed to carriage of CMV infection together with the matching HLA type, the HLA type of each donor mattered for the analysis. Paper-wide results and their limitations: The ex vivo response was dominated by HLA-C-restricted CMV-specific TCR beta clonotypes, which also provided the single most frequent clonotype in two of eight donors. In both this cohort and an independent roughly 350-donor cohort, the cumulative frequency of public TCR beta family members distinguished carriers of CMV infection plus the relevant HLA type.

The instrument given in TCRdb is Illumina HiSeq 1500. Starting from the raw public reads, TCRdb applied fastp trimming at Q25, assembled clones with MiXCR and retained in-frame beta chains. Each entry is one CDR3 protein sequence, shown with its most common DNA and genes. The sample table contains some 700,000 distinct CDR3 sequences; only one count was recorded for roughly a third of them. The ten largest clones take up 2.8% of the sample. As concerns this clonotype: Its antigen is currently not known. No much larger clone is present one base from it, and per-base qualities are unavailable.

Inclusive of the bounding cysteine and phenylalanine, the CDR3 is 15 residues long. CDR3 DNA is the only sequence kept; it has 45 bases, read in frame from the first base. CDR1 is given as LGHNA and CDR2 as YNFKEQ, both from the germline V gene. The junction shows trimming of 7 bases on V and 4 bases on J, plus 16 bases between the germline ends. The rearrangement combines TRBV4-2 with TRBJ2-2; the D gene is perhaps TRBD1, from 6 matching bases. This TCR was sampled from a human donor in good health (CMV status not recorded). Some clones in this sample may be carry-over from other donors' samples. The sequencing input was PBMCs. The nucleotide sequence is TGTGCCAGCATCCTCCGCACAGGGAGCACCGGGGAGCTGTTTTTT. This codes for CASILRTGSTGELFF.